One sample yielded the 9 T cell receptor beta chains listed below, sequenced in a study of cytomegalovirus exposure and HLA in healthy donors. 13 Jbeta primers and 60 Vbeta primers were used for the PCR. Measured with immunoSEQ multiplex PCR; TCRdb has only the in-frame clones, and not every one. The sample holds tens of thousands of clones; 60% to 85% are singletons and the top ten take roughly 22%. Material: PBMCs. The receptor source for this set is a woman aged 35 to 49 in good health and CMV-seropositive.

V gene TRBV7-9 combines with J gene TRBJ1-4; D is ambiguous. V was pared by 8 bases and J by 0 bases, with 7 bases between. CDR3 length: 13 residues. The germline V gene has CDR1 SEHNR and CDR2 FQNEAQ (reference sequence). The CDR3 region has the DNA TGTGCCAGCCGCTCGGCAACTAATGAAAAACTGTTTTTT. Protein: CASRSATNEKLFF.

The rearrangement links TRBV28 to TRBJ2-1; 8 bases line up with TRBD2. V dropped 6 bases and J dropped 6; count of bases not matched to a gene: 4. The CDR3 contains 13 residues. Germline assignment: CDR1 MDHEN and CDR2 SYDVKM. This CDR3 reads CASRTGTSNEQFF. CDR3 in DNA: TGTGCCAGCAGAACCGGGACTAGCAATGAGCAGTTCTTC. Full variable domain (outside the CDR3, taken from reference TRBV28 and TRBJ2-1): DVKVTQSSRYLVKRTGEKVFLECVQDMDHENMFWYRQDPGLGLRLIYFSYDVKMKEKGDIPEGYSVSREKKERFSLILESASTNQTSMYLCASRTGTSNEQFFGPGTRLTVL.

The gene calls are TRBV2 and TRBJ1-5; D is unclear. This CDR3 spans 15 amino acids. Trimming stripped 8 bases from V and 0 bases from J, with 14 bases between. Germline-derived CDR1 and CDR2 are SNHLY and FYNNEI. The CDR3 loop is CASRSTPNSNQPQHF. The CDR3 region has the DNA TGTGCCAGCCGATCCACACCAAATAGCAATCAGCCCCAGCATTTT.

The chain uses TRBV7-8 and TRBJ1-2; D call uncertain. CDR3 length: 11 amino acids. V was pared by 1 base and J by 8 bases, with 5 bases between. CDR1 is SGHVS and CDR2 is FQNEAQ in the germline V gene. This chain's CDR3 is CASSLGQGYTF. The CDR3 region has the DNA TGTGCCAGCAGCTTAGGGCAGGGCTACACCTTC.

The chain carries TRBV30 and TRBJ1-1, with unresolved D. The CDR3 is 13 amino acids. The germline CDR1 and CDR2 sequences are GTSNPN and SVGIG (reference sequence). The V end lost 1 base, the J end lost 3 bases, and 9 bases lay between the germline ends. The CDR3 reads CAWSAGTDTEAFF. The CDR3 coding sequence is TGTGCCTGGAGTGCAGGCACCGACACTGAAGCTTTCTTT.

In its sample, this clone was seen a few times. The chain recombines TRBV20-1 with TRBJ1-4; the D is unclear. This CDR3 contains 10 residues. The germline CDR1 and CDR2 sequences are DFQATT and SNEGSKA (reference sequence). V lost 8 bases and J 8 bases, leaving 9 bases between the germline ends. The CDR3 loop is CSTDYEKLFF. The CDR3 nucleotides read TGCAGTACCGACTACGAAAAACTGTTTTTT.

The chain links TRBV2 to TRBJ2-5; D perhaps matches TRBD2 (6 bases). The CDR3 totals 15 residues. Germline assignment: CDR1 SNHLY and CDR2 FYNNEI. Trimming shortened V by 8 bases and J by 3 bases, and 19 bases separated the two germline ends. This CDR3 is CASSSWGEREETQYF. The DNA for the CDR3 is TGTGCCAGCTCATCTTGGGGGGAGCGAGAAGAGACCCAGTACTTC.

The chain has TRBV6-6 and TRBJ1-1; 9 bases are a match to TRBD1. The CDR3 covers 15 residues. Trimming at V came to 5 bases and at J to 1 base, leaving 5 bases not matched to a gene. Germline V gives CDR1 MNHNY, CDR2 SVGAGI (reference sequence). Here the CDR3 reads CASSQQGARNTEAFF. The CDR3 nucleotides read TGTGCCAGCAGTCAACAGGGGGCACGGAACACTGAAGCTTTCTTT.

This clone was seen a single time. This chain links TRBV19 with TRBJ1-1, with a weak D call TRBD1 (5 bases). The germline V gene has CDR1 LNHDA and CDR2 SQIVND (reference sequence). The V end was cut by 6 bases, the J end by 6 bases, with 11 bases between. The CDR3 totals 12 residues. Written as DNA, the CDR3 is TGTGCCAGTAGACTATCAGGGTCTGAAGCTTTCTTT. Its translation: CASRLSGSEAFF.